This T cell receptor beta chain was sequenced for a study of blood T cell repertoires in COVID-19. The study assigned cohorts using participant-reported clinical history. The CDR3 is made up of 15 amino acids. V was shortened by 6 bases and J by 1 base, with 15 bases between the two germline ends. Germline V CDR1 and CDR2: MNHEY, SVGAGI. This table comes from immunoSEQ multiplex PCR, and its TCRdb copy is limited to in-frame clones, with some not included. The sample holds roughly 360,000 clones, roughly 90% seen once. The chain recombines TRBV6-5 with TRBJ1-1; D gene uncertain. The clonotype was recovered from a woman in her twenties or thirties with acute COVID-19. Sequenced sample: PBMCs or T cells enriched from blood (not recorded which). DNA for the CDR3: TGTGCCAGCAGGACACCCGTCGCAGGGAACACTGAAGCTTTCTTT. It translates to CASRTPVAGNTEAFF.